This is a list of T cell receptor beta chains from one sample in a study of T cells in Graves' hyperthyroidism and ophthalmopathy. Each CDR3 protein is one row after TCRdb ran MiXCR on the multiplex PCR reads. The sample carries around 690,000 distinct CDR3 sequences, roughly 17% recorded once. The sample comprised blood. The receptors originated from a man in his fifties or sixties with Graves' hyperthyroidism. Each CDR3 is given with its conserved first and last residue. The order of the fields is CDR3 length, J gene, clone size, V gene, CDR3 protein. Expanded clones are given a class, and other clones once, few, many or no size at all.

14 | TRBJ2-7 | many | TRBV7-9 | CASSPRDRTYEQYF
16 | TRBJ2-7 | many | TRBV6-2/TRBV6-3 | CASSYKTAGGPYEQYF
14 | TRBJ1-1 | NA | TRBV7-9 | CASSFTDGNTEAFF
15 | TRBJ2-7 | many | TRBV11-2 | CASSLSPYLFGEQYF
16 | TRBJ1-2 | many | TRBV7-2 | CASSLGGLGTAGGYTF
13 | TRBJ1-2 | many | TRBV20-1 | CSARGQWIGGYTF
14 | TRBJ1-5 | NA | TRBV6-1 | CASSRDRANQPQHF
14 | TRBJ2-7 | many | TRBV6-5 | CASSYVSIPYEQYF
16 | TRBJ2-1 | few | TRBV27 | CASIYPGQDVWHEQFF
17 | TRBJ2-7 | few | TRBV7-6 | CASSIAPGPTGSYEQYF
12 | TRBJ1-1 | many | TRBV10-3 | CAITEGTGLAFF
14 | TRBJ2-1 | many | TRBV10-3 | CAIKDSGSDDEQFF
12 | TRBJ1-2 | many | TRBV2 | CASKGVRGGYTF
13 | TRBJ2-5 | once | TRBV20-1 | CSAFKPYQETQYF
14 | TRBJ2-1 | many | TRBV20-1 | CSARGLKRYNEQFF
16 | TRBJ2-2 | NA | TRBV14 | CASSQELAGFTGELFF
14 | TRBJ2-3 | NA | TRBV7-9 | CASVLGGGTDTQYF
17 | TRBJ2-4 | few | TRBV7-9 | CASSSRLAGETKNIQYF